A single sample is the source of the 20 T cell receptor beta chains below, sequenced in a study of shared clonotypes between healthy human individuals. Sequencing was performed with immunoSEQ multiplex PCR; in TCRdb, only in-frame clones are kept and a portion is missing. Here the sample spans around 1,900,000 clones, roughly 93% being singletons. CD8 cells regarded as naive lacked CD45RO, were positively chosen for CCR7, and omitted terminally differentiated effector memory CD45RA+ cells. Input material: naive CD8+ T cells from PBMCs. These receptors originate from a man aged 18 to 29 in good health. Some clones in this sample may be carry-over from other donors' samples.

CDR3 residues: CASSAEGALDEQYF. The CDR3 DNA reads TGTGCCAGCAGCGCCGAGGGGGCTCTGGACGAGCAGTACTTC. This rearrangement joins TRBV9 to TRBJ2-7; 7 bases line up with TRBD1. This CDR3 has 14 residues. Germline-derived CDR1 and CDR2 are SGDLS and YYNGEE. The V and J ends lost 3 bases and 5 bases, in that order; junction bases with no gene match: 8.

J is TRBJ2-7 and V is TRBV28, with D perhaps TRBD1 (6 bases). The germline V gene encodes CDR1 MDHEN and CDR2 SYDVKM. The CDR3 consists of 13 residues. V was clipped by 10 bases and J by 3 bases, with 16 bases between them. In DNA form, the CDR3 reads TGTGCCACCAGGGGCCCAGGGGACTACGAGCAGTACTTC. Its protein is CATRGPGDYEQYF.

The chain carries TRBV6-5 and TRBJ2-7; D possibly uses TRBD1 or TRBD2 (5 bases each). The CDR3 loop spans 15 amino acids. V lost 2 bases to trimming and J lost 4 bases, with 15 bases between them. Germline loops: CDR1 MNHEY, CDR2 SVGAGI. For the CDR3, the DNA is TGTGCCAGCAGTTACGGGGGAACAGCTTGGTACGAGCAGTACTTC. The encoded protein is CASSYGGTAWYEQYF.

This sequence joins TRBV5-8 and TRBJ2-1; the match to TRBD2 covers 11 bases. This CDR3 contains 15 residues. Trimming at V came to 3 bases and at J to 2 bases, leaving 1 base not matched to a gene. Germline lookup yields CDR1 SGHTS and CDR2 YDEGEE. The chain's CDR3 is CASSWGLAAYNEQFF. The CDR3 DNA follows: TGTGCCAGCAGCTGGGGACTAGCGGCCTACAATGAGCAGTTCTTC.

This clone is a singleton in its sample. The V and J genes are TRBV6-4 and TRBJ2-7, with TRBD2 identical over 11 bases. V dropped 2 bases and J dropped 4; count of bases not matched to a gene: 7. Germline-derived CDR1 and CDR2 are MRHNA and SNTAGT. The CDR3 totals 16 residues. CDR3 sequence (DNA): TGTGCCAGCAGTGACGGGTGGATAGCGGGAGGGTACGAGCAGTACTTC. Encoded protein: CASSDGWIAGGYEQYF.

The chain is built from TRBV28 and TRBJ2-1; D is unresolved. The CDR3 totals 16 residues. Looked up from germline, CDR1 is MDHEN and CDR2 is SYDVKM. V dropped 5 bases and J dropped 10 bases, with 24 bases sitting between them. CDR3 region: CASSSPVLTPRWEQFF. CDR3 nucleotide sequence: TGTGCCAGCAGTAGCCCGGTTTTAACTCCCCGTTGGGAGCAGTTCTTC.

Here the CDR3 reads CASSPGTGGNWDTEAFF. CDR3 in DNA: TGTGCCAGCAGCCCCGGGACAGGGGGCAATTGGGACACTGAAGCTTTCTTT. The chain combines TRBV7-3 with TRBJ1-1, with 12 bases that match TRBD1. This CDR3 is 17 amino acids long. Germline CDR1 reads SGHTA; CDR2 reads FQGTGA. With V trimmed by 5 bases and J by 3 bases, 10 bases remained unmatched.

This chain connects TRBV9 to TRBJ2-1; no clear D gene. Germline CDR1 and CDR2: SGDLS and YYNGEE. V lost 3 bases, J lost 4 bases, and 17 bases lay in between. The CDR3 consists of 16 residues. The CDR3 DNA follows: TGTGCCAGCAGCGCGTTGGGCGCATCGAGTTACAATGAGCAGTTCTTC. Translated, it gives CASSALGASSYNEQFF.

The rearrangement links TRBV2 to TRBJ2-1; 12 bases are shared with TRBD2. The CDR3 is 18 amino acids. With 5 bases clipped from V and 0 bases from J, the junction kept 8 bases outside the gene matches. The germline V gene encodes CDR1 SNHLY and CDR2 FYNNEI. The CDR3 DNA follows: TGTGCCAGCAGTCCCGGGACTAGCGGGCGGAGCTCCTACAATGAGCAGTTCTTC. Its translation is CASSPGTSGRSSYNEQFF.

The CDR3 DNA follows: TGTGCCAGCAGCCCCCGCCCAGGTTTAAGCACAGATACGCAGTATTTT. Protein: CASSPRPGLSTDTQYF. The chain joins TRBV11-2 to TRBJ2-3, with D uncertain. Per germline, CDR1 SGHAT and CDR2 FQNNGV. Deletions cut 5 bases from V and 0 bases from J, with 15 bases between. The CDR3 consists of 16 residues.

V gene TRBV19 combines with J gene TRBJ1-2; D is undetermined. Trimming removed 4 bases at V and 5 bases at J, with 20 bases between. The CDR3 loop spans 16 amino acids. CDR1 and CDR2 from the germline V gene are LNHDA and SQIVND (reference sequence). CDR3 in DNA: TGTGCCAGTAGTACTCGACTCCTAAGAGGCCAATATGGCTACACCTTC. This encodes CASSTRLLRGQYGYTF.

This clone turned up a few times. The CDR3 is CASSLWGSGQPQHF. The CDR3 DNA reads TGTGCCAGCAGCTTGTGGGGATCCGGACAGCCCCAGCATTTT. The chain couples TRBV5-6 to TRBJ1-5, with D hard to call. The CDR3 is 14 residues long. The V end was cut by 1 base, the J end by 7 bases, with 12 bases between. CDR1 SGHDT and CDR2 YYEEEE come from the germline V gene.

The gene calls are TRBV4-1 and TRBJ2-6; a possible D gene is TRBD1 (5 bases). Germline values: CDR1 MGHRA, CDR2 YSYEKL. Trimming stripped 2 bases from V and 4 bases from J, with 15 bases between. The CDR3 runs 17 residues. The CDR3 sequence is CASSQQGLLAGANVLTF. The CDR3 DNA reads TGCGCCAGCAGCCAACAGGGCCTGCTGGCCGGGGCCAACGTCCTGACTTTC.

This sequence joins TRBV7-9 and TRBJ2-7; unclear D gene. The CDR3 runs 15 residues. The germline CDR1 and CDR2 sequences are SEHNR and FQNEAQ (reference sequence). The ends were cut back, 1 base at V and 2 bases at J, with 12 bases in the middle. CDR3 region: CASSLDWTEAYEQYF. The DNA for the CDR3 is TGTGCCAGCAGCTTAGATTGGACCGAGGCCTACGAGCAGTACTTC.

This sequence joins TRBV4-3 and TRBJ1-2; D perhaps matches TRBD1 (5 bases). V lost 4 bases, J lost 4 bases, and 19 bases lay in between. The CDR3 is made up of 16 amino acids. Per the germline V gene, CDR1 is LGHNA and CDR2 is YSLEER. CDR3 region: CASSPGTTGIGYGYTF. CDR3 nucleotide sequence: TGCGCCAGCAGCCCTGGGACCACGGGGATCGGCTATGGCTACACCTTC.

CDR3 sequence reads: CASSSQGPPSYNEKLFF. DNA for the CDR3: TGTGCCAGCTCATCACAGGGGCCCCCCTCCTATAATGAAAAACTGTTTTTT. The chain combines TRBV18 with TRBJ1-4, with TRBD1 identical over 7 bases. The CDR3 runs to 17 residues. J lost 4 bases, V lost 5 bases, and 13 bases had no gene match. The germline V gene encodes CDR1 KGHSH and CDR2 LQKENI. Using reference TRBV18 and TRBJ1-4 for the parts outside the CDR3, the full variable domain is NAGVMQNPRHLVRRRGQEARLRCSPMKGHSHVYWYRQLPEEGLKFMVYLQKENIIDESGMPKERFSAEFPKEGPSILRIQQVVRGDSAAYFCASSSQGPPSYNEKLFFGSGTQLSVL.

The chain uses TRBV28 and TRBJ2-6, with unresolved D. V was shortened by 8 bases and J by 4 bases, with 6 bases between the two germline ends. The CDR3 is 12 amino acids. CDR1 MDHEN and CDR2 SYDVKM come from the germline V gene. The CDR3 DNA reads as TGTGCCAGCGCGCTGGGGGCCAACGTCCTGACTTTC. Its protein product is CASALGANVLTF.

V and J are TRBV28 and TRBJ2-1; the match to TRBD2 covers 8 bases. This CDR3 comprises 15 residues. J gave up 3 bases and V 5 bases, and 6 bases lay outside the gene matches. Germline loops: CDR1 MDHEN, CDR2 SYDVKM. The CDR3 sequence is CASSPVAGYYNEQFF. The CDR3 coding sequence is TGTGCCAGCAGTCCCGTAGCGGGATACTACAATGAGCAGTTCTTC.

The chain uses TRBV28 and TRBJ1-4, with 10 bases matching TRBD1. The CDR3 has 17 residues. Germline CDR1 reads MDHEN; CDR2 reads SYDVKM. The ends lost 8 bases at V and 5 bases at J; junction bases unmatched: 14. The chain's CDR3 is CASSTSRTGGMNEKLFF. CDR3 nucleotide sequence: TGTGCCAGCTCCACCTCCCGGACAGGGGGTATGAATGAAAAACTGTTTTTT.

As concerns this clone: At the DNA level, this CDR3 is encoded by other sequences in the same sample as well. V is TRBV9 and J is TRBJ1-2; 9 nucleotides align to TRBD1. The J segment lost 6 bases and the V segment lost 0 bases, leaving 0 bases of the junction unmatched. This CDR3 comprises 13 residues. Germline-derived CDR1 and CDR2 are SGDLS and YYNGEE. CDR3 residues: CASSVGQGDGYTF. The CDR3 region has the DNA TGTGCCAGCAGCGTAGGACAGGGGGATGGCTACACCTTC.